A selection of T cell receptor beta chains follows, all from one sample in a study of OX40 agonist ivuxolimab in advanced cancers. Method: immunoSEQ multiplex PCR; TCRdb's copy keeps in-frame clones and lacks some. The data show 95,000 to 150,000 clones, about 90% seen once. The material sequenced was CD4+ or CD8+ T cells sorted from blood, taken in a trial of the OX40 agonist ivuxolimab. All receptors come from an adult with an advanced solid tumor such as melanoma, head and neck, liver or kidney cancer. Both conserved end residues are part of each CDR3. Each record gives: D gene, clone size, J gene, V gene, CDR3 DNA, CDR3 protein. The D gene is left open where the match is weak. Clone size is not always given. Where it is, it says once, few, many or a class for expanded clones.

>.|.|TRBJ2-2|TRBV7-2
TGTGCCAGCAGCCGAGAGGCAGCCGGGGAGCTGTTTTTT
CASSREAAGELFF
>.|.|TRBJ2-1|TRBV6-5
TGTGCCAGCAGGGGCTGGCGCGGTGAGCAGTTCTTC
CASRGWRGEQFF
>.|.|TRBJ2-1|TRBV5-1
TGCGCCAGCACCCTCGGACTGAGCTCCTACAATGAGCAGTTCTTC
CASTLGLSSYNEQFF
>TRBD2|.|TRBJ2-4|TRBV2
TGTGCCAGCAGGGGACTACTTCTAGCCAAAAACATTCAGTACTTC
CASRGLLLAKNIQYF
>.|.|TRBJ1-6|TRBV28
TGTGCCAGCAGCCGGGAAGAGGGGTTGAATTCACCCCTCCACTTT
CASSREEGLNSPLHF
>TRBD2|once|TRBJ2-1|TRBV19
TGTGCCAGTCGTCCCCTAGCGGGAGGCCCCGGTGAGCAGTTCTTC
CASRPLAGGPGEQFF
>.|.|TRBJ2-7|TRBV9
TGTGCCAGCAGCGTAACGCCTAACAGCTACGAGCAGTACTTC
CASSVTPNSYEQYF
>.|.|TRBJ2-7|TRBV6-1
TGTGCCAGCAGTGATTGGGGAATAAACTACGAGCAGTACTTC
CASSDWGINYEQYF
>.|.|TRBJ2-5|TRBV2
TGTGCCAGCAGCCGAGAGACCCAGTACTTC
CASSRETQYF
>.|.|TRBJ1-2|TRBV28
TGTGCCAGCATCCCCCGCATGGGTGGCTACACCTTC
CASIPRMGGYTF
>TRBD2|.|TRBJ2-1|TRBV18
TGTGCCAGCTCACCGGGTGGGACTAGCTCCCCTGCTGAGCAGTTCTTC
CASSPGGTSSPAEQFF
>TRBD1|.|TRBJ2-3|TRBV9
TGTGCCAGCAGCGTAGAGGAAGGGGGCCTGAATACGCAGTATTTT
CASSVEEGGLNTQYF
>TRBD2|.|TRBJ2-1|TRBV5-1
TGCGCCAGCAGCATCTCTAGCGGGAGGATCTCCTACAATGAGCAGTTCTTC
CASSISSGRISYNEQFF
>.|.|TRBJ1-1|TRBV7-2
TGTGCCAGCAGCATACAGGTACTTACTGAAGCTTTCTTT
CASSIQVLTEAFF
>.|.|TRBJ2-1|TRBV10-3
TGTGCCATCAGGACACCTAGTGATGAGCAGTTCTTC
CAIRTPSDEQFF
>TRBD2|.|TRBJ2-7|TRBV7-2
TGTGCCAGCAGCCATAGCGGGGCAGACTCCTACGAGCAGTACTTC
CASSHSGADSYEQYF
>TRBD2|.|TRBJ2-2|TRBV11-1
TGTGCCAGCACCTCAAGATCGCCAGCGGGAGGGTCCGGGGAGCTGTTTTTT
CASTSRSPAGGSGELFF
>TRBD1|.|TRBJ1-1|TRBV28
TGTGCCAGCAGTTTGGGGGACAGGGAGAACACTGAAGCTTTCTTT
CASSLGDRENTEAFF
>TRBD1|once|TRBJ2-3|TRBV5-5
TGTGCCAGCAGCCGACAGGGGGCGATAGATACGCAGTATTTT
CASSRQGAIDTQYF
>TRBD1|.|TRBJ1-1|TRBV5-1
TGCGCCAGCAGCTTATCCGGACAGGGGAACACTGAAGCTTTCTTT
CASSLSGQGNTEAFF
>.|few|TRBJ2-3|TRBV19
TGTGCCAGTAGTATAGGAGAGGCGACGGGAAGAGATACGCAGTATTTT
CASSIGEATGRDTQYF
>.|.|TRBJ2-5|TRBV11-1
TGTGCCAGCAGCTTCGAGGAGACCCAGTACTTC
CASSFEETQYF
>.|.|TRBJ2-1|TRBV10-3
TGTGCCATCAGCTCCTACAATGAGCAGTTCTTC
CAISSYNEQFF
>.|.|TRBJ1-5|TRBV7-8
TGTGCCAGCAGCCAAGACCCAGGGTGGCAGCCCCAGCATTTT
CASSQDPGWQPQHF
>TRBD2|.|TRBJ2-6|TRBV7-8
TGTGCCAGCAGCTTTCTAGCGGGAGGGCTAATCTCTGGGGCCAACGTCCTGACTTTC
CASSFLAGGLISGANVLTF
>TRBD1|.|TRBJ2-5|TRBV7-9
TGTGCCAGCAGCTTAGCCCCTGCGGGACAGGGGTATGAGACCCAGTACTTC
CASSLAPAGQGYETQYF
>TRBD1|once|TRBJ2-5|TRBV19
TGTGCCAGTAGTATTACAGGGGCGCAAGAGACCCAGTACTTC
CASSITGAQETQYF
>.|.|TRBJ2-5|TRBV5-1
TGCGCCAGCAGCCTTCAGGGTGAGTGGAGAGAGACCCAGTACTTC
CASSLQGEWRETQYF
>TRBD1|.|TRBJ2-7|TRBV7-9
TGTGCCAGCAGCCCCGGGACAGTAGGCTACGAGCAGTACTTC
CASSPGTVGYEQYF
>TRBD1|.|TRBJ2-1|TRBV18
TGTGCCAGCTCACCTGACAGGGTCTCCTACAATGAGCAGTTCTTC
CASSPDRVSYNEQFF
>TRBD2|once|TRBJ2-1|TRBV28
TGTGCCAGCAGTCTGTCCCCTCGGCTAGCGGGAGGGAGGAATACCTACAATGAGCAGTTCTTC
CASSLSPRLAGGRNTYNEQFF
>.|once|TRBJ1-4|TRBV6-5
TGTGCCAGCAGTTCCCCGGGACGGAAGAATGAAAAACTGTTTTTT
CASSSPGRKNEKLFF
>.|.|TRBJ1-2|TRBV28
TGTGCCAGCAGTACCTCGTCCGCCAACTATGGCTACACCTTC
CASSTSSANYGYTF
>.|.|TRBJ1-1|TRBV18
TGTGCCAGCTCACCAAGCGGGGGCAGCTCTGAAGCTTTCTTT
CASSPSGGSSEAFF
>.|.|TRBJ2-1|TRBV30
TGTGCCTTAGGGGCTAGCGGACGGAGGGGGGAGCAGTTCTTC
CALGASGRRGEQFF
>.|.|TRBJ2-3|TRBV5-1
TGCGCCAGCAGCTACACAGATACGCAGTATTTT
CASSYTDTQYF
>.|.|TRBJ1-5|TRBV19
TGTGCCAGTAGTCTGGACAATCAGCCCCAGCATTTT
CASSLDNQPQHF
>.|.|TRBJ2-5|TRBV28
TGTGCCAGCGGGCCTAACGGCGAGACCCAGTACTTC
CASGPNGETQYF
>.|.|TRBJ2-5|TRBV5-1
TGCGCCAGCAGCTTCTCCCTCTTAGAGACCCAGTACTTC
CASSFSLLETQYF
>.|.|TRBJ2-2|TRBV28
TGTGCCAGCACAAGTCCTTTAACAGGACCACTGGAGAACACCGGGGAGCTGTTTTTT
CASTSPLTGPLENTGELFF
>.|.|TRBJ2-2|TRBV25-1
TGTGCCAGCAGTCCCCCCTCAAACACCGGGGAGCTGTTTTTT
CASSPPSNTGELFF
>TRBD2|.|TRBJ2-7|TRBV30
TGTGCCTGGGCCCGGGGGGGCTGGGACGAGCAGTACTTC
CAWARGGWDEQYF
>TRBD2|.|TRBJ2-1|TRBV18
TGTGCCAGCTCCCGAGGGGCTAGCGGGTTTTACAATGAGCAGTTCTTC
CASSRGASGFYNEQFF
>.|.|TRBJ1-1|TRBV27
TGTGCCAGCAGTAAGACAGGTGAAGCTTTCTTT
CASSKTGEAFF
>.|.|TRBJ2-6|TRBV7-3
TGTGCCAGCAGCCGCCGCGACACCGCCTCTGGGGCCAACGTCCTGACTTTC
CASSRRDTASGANVLTF
>TRBD1|.|TRBJ1-2|TRBV5-1
TGCGCCAGCAGCCCCGGTGGGACAGTTAACTATGGCTACACCTTC
CASSPGGTVNYGYTF
>TRBD1|.|TRBJ2-3|TRBV11-3
TGTGCCAGCAGCTTCCCGACAGGGCCAGATACGCAGTATTTT
CASSFPTGPDTQYF
>TRBD1|.|TRBJ2-2|TRBV9
TGTGCCAGCAGCACGACAGGGCCGGCCGGGGAGCTGTTTTTT
CASSTTGPAGELFF
>.|once|TRBJ2-2|TRBV9
TGTGCCAGCAGCGTAGAGGCGGTAGCTCGGACTGGGGAGCTGTTTTTT
CASSVEAVARTGELFF
>.|.|TRBJ2-2|TRBV5-1
TGCGCCAGCAGCTTGGAAGGACCGAACACCGGGGAGCTGTTTTTT
CASSLEGPNTGELFF
>.|once|TRBJ1-1|TRBV5-1
TGCGCCAGCAGCTTGGCCGCAGGGGTCACTGAAGCTTTCTTT
CASSLAAGVTEAFF
>.|.|TRBJ1-1|TRBV5-8
TGTGCCAGCAGCTTGGAGGCGATGAACACTGAAGCTTTCTTT
CASSLEAMNTEAFF